One and the same sample provided the 6 T cell receptor beta chains below, sequenced in a study of OX40 agonist ivuxolimab in advanced cancers. The table came from immunoSEQ multiplex PCR; TCRdb's copy has only in-frame clones and leaves some out. Of 60,000 to 85,000 clones listed, about 87% were seen once; the top ten hold just under 7%. The specimen comprised CD4+ or CD8+ T cells sorted from blood, sampled in a trial of the OX40 agonist ivuxolimab. The receptor source for this set is an adult with an advanced solid tumor such as melanoma, head and neck, liver or kidney cancer.

The gene calls are TRBV5-6 and TRBJ2-5; no firm D call. V was shortened by 2 bases and J by 4 bases, with 12 bases between the two germline ends. The CDR3 runs to 14 residues. Germline V gene lookup returns CDR1 SGHDT and CDR2 YYEEEE. The DNA for the CDR3 is TGTGCCAGCAGCTTTGGTTTTGAAGGAGAGACCCAGTACTTC. It translates to CASSFGFEGETQYF.

The V and J genes are TRBV5-6 and TRBJ1-2; D gene unclear. Trimming cost V 0 bases and J 3 bases, with 12 bases left between them. The germline CDR1 and CDR2 sequences are SGHDT and YYEEEE. The CDR3 extends over 15 amino acids. CDR3 bases: TGTGCCAGCAGCTTGGGCCAGACTTTCTACTATGGCTACACCTTC. Its translation is CASSLGQTFYYGYTF. Using reference TRBV5-6 and TRBJ1-2 for the parts outside the CDR3, the full variable domain is DAGVTQSPTHLIKTRGQQVTLRCSPKSGHDTVSWYQQALGQGPQFIFQYYEEEERQRGNFPDRFSGHQFPNYSSELNVNALLLGDSALYLCASSLGQTFYYGYTFGSGTRLTVV.

This chain joins TRBV5-6 and TRBJ2-5; D uncertain. The V end was cut by 0 bases, the J end by 5 bases, with 8 bases between. Germline V gives CDR1 SGHDT, CDR2 YYEEEE. The CDR3 totals 13 residues. CDR3 DNA sequence: TGTGCCAGCAGCTTGGAGGAAGTTGAGACCCAGTACTTC. Protein sequence: CASSLEEVETQYF.

The chain is built from TRBV5-6 and TRBJ1-2, with 7 bases that match TRBD1. CDR1 and CDR2 (germline): SGHDT, YYEEEE. With 4 bases clipped from V and 5 bases from J, the junction kept 11 bases outside the gene matches. The CDR3 runs to 15 residues. The CDR3 coding sequence is TGTGCCAGCAGCCGCATTGACAGGGAGTGGTATGGCTACACCTTC. Translated, it gives CASSRIDREWYGYTF.

The J gene is TRBJ1-3, the V gene TRBV10-3; D is unclear. The V gene lost 11 bases and the J gene lost 0 bases, with 14 bases spanning the gap. Per germline, CDR1 ENHRY and CDR2 SYGVKD. The CDR3 length is 14 residues. This chain's CDR3 is CAAWTLGSGNTIYF. The CDR3 DNA reads TGTGCCGCCTGGACCCTAGGCTCTGGAAACACCATATATTTT.

This clone turned up a few times. The rearrangement links TRBV10-3 to TRBJ1-4; D not resolved. CDR1 and CDR2 from the germline V gene are ENHRY and SYGVKD. V was trimmed by 2 bases and J by 6 bases, leaving 7 bases between them. The CDR3 is 13 amino acids. The CDR3 nucleotides are TGTGCCATCAGTGAGCGAACCGATGAAAAACTGTTTTTT. Residues: CAISERTDEKLFF.